This TCR beta chain is drawn from a study of T cells after yellow fever vaccination. A remark on this clonotype: Its target is not known.

TCRdb redid the calling of the 5' RACE reads with MiXCR, one entry per CDR3 protein. This sample has 610,000 or so distinct CDR3 sequences, with roughly an eighth found just once. Germline V gene sequence: CDR1 SEHNR, CDR2 FQNEAQ (reference sequence). CDR3 length equals 14 residues. V shed 4 bases and J shed 2 bases, with 11 bases lying between them. Notes on the study in general: Clonotypes appearing in both CD4 and CD8 compartments existed, and their share was small.

The chain joins TRBV7-9 to TRBJ1-2; a possible D gene is TRBD1 (6 bases). The source was PBMCs, collected on the day of the yellow fever booster vaccination. This receptor was taken from a man aged 25 to 40 who received the YFV17D yellow fever vaccine. For the CDR3, the DNA is TGTGCCAGCAGCTCGACAGGCGTGAACTATGGCTACACCTTC. Amino acid sequence: CASSSTGVNYGYTF.